The TCR beta chain under discussion was sequenced for a study of blood T cell repertoires in COVID-19 (dated by TCRdb to between 2020 and 2021). In the study overall: Samples covering the acute and convalescent phases of COVID-19 were provided by collaborators in the United States, Italy and Spain. The material from the prospective study consisted of cDNA or gDNA derived from T cells, B-cell-depleted T cells, or PBMCs. The dataset comprised deeply sampled blood TCRbeta repertoires from subjects exposed to, actively infected with, or recovered from COVID-19. The repertoires were released in a freely available public database meant as a resource for research on the immune response to SARS-CoV-2. Samples came from the ongoing ImmuneRACE study (first 160 participants) plus 1,254 subjects from 6 global collaborators. Nearly every sample came with metadata listing a de-identified subject ID, COVID-19 status, age in years and sex. Where HLA class I and class II types were available, the types were taken from metadata supplied by the sample provider, not from assay-based typing. Results and caveats for the whole study, not just this receptor: The amount of clinical and demographic metadata varied by source and participant and was provided uncurated.

Whole blood was collected in K2EDTA tubes by collaborating institutions according to the institutions' own protocols. Collaborator samples were shipped for TCRbeta analysis as frozen whole blood, isolated PBMCs, or DNA extracted from either sample type. A note on this clone: Its cognate antigen has yet to be identified. No base quality information exists; no much larger clone differs at one position.

CDR1 and CDR2 were assigned from the germline V gene as SQVTM and ANQGSEA. The CDR3 holds 13 amino acids from the cysteine to the phenylalanine. The sequence is cut down to CDR3 DNA, 39 bases in frame from base 1. Relative to germline, V is 6 bases shorter and J is 1 base shorter, with 10 bases between their ends. TCRbeta CDR3 regions were amplified from genomic DNA using the immunoSEQ Assay, a bias-controlled multiplex PCR. Under the source paper's analysis protocol: The number of nucleated cells in each sample was estimated by amplification of reference gene primers within the assay. To quantify the absolute abundance of each unique TCRbeta CDR3 rearrangement, sequence reads were collapsed and filtered. Productive Simpson clonality was computed per sample as the square root of Simpson's diversity index over productive rearrangements. Imported from immuneACCESS, the table was reduced by TCRdb to in-frame sequences with V and J called. These copies leave out some clones; in studies compared against another copy, an unresolved V gene accounts for under half, and the cause of the remainder is not known. The V and J calls and clone size come from that table; D and trimming were worked out from the DNA. Here the sample has 25,000 to 30,000 clones; 80% to 90% occur a single time. Of the sample, 9.5% to 13% falls within the top ten clones.

This TCR was sampled from a man between 60 and 75 years old with acute or convalescent COVID-19. The sample comprised peripheral blood. Recombination joined TRBV29-1 with TRBJ1-5; tentative D gene TRBD1, with 5 bases matching. The DNA sequence is TGCAGCGTAAGACAGTCCAGCAATCAGCCCCAGCATTTT. This encodes CSVRQSSNQPQHF.